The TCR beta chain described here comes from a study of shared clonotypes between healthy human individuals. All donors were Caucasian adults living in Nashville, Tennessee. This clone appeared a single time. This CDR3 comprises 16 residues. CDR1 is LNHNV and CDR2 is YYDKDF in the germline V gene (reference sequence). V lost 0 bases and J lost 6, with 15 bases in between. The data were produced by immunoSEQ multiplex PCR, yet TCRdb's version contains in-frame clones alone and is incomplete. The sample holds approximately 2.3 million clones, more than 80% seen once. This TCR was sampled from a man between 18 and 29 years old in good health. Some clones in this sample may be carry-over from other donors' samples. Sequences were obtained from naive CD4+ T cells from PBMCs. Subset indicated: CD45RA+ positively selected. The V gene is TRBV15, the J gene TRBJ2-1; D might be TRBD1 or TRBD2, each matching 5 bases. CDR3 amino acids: CATSRDSTGQVNEQFF. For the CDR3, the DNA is TGTGCCACCAGCAGAGATTCAACGGGGCAGGTCAATGAGCAGTTCTTC.